The subject of this entry is one TCR beta chain. The sample originates from a study of shared T cell receptors in the human thymus. Sequencing used immunoSEQ multiplex PCR; TCRdb keeps in-frame clones, though not all of them. Here the sample spans over 650,000 clones, around 87% being singletons. The germline V and J ends were trimmed by 5 bases and 0 bases, with 7 bases remaining between them. The CDR3 extends over 13 amino acids. Germline loops: CDR1 MDHEN, CDR2 SYDVKM. These data are also associated with another study on human thymus T cells. As reported in that work: Corrective heart surgery yielded the resections from which the thymus tissue came. It looked as if thymic and blood repertoires used V and J genes in a biased way.

Material for sequencing was thymocytes. V and J are TRBV28 and TRBJ2-5, with a tentative D call TRBD1 (5 bases). The sequence derives from a boy younger than two with a congenital heart defect. The CDR3 region is CASSPGNQETQYF. CDR3 sequence (DNA): TGTGCCAGCAGTCCAGGGAACCAAGAGACCCAGTACTTC.